The 26 T cell receptor beta chains given below trace back to one sample, sequenced in a study of response to subunit inactivated influenza vaccine. Each CDR3 protein is one row after TCRdb ran MiXCR on the RT-PCR reads. The data contain some 500,000 distinct CDR3 sequences, roughly 13% of them singletons. The sample was PBMCs from blood, taken about 40 days after vaccination. These receptors came from a man aged 45-65 years who received an inactivated influenza vaccine.

The rearrangement uses TRBV27 and TRBJ2-1, with a tentative D call TRBD2 (6 bases). There are 16 residues in the CDR3. Germline V lookup: CDR1 MNHEY, CDR2 SMNVEV (reference sequence). V gave up 1 base and J gave up 3 bases, with 13 bases separating them. Written as DNA, the CDR3 is TGTGCCAGCAGTTTATGGGCTAGCGAGTACTACAATGAGCAGTTCTTC. This gives the protein CASSLWASEYYNEQFF.

This clonotype has more than one count but fewer than ten. The V and J genes are TRBV6-6 and TRBJ2-3; the match to TRBD2 covers 10 bases. Germline-derived CDR1 and CDR2 are MNHNY and SVGAGI (reference sequence). The CDR3 loop spans 13 amino acids. The CDR3 region is CASSGSGTDTQYF. In DNA form, the CDR3 reads TGTGCATCTAGCGGGAGTGGCACAGATACGCAGTATTTT.

This clonotype was found a few times. The junction departs from the called germline gene at one end, perhaps through a read error. The CDR3 region is CACSLGGSSGSTTDTQYF. DNA of the CDR3: TGTGCCTGCAGTTTAGGGGGGTCTAGCGGGAGTACGACAGATACGCAGTATTTT. This sequence joins TRBV12-3 or TRBV12-4 and TRBJ2-3; TRBD2 matches at 10 bases. CDR3 length: 18 residues.

This chain connects TRBV7-9 to TRBJ2-7, with 8 bases that match TRBD1. This CDR3 is 14 amino acids long. J was trimmed by 3 bases and V by 2 bases; bases with no gene match: 3. CDR1 is SEHNR, CDR2 FQNEAQ, per germline (reference sequence). The CDR3 DNA follows: TGTGCCAGCAGCTTACAAACAGGGGGCTACGAGCAGTACTTC. It yields the protein CASSLQTGGYEQYF.

The chain combines TRBV2 with TRBJ2-7; 8 positions match TRBD1. The CDR3 contains 14 residues. Per the germline V gene, CDR1 is SNHLY and CDR2 is FYNNEI. The J segment lost 2 bases and the V segment lost 4 bases, leaving 4 bases of the junction unmatched. CDR3 region: CASSGYRGTYEQYF. In nucleotides, the CDR3 is TGTGCCAGCAGTGGGTACAGGGGGACCTACGAGCAGTACTTC.

This clonotype was observed at least ten times. The chain combines TRBV5-1 with TRBJ2-1, with D hard to call. The CDR3 extends over 16 amino acids. Looked up from germline, CDR1 is SGHRS and CDR2 is YFSETQ. Deletions cut 1 base from V and 0 bases from J, with 11 bases between. CDR3 protein: CASSLYDWSSYNEQFF. The CDR3 DNA reads as TGCGCCAGCAGCTTGTACGACTGGAGCTCCTACAATGAGCAGTTCTTC.

The V gene is TRBV4-3, the J gene TRBJ1-2; D ambiguous. The CDR3 length is 16 residues. V was trimmed by 0 bases and J by 6 bases, leaving 17 bases between them. CDR1 is LGHNA and CDR2 is YSLEER in the germline V gene. CDR3 sequence (DNA): TGCGCCAGCAGCCAAGATTTTCACCCAGATCTAAATGGCTACACCTTC. It codes for CASSQDFHPDLNGYTF.

There are a few counts of this clonotype. V gene TRBV29-1 combines with J gene TRBJ2-1; the match to TRBD2 covers 9 bases. V dropped 4 bases and J dropped 2; count of bases not matched to a gene: 12. Germline loops: CDR1 SQVTM, CDR2 ANQGSEA. The CDR3 contains 17 residues. CDR3 sequence: CSVGEGSGSLTYNEQFF. The CDR3 region has the DNA TGCAGCGTTGGCGAGGGTAGCGGGAGTTTGACCTACAATGAGCAGTTCTTC.

This clonotype was observed a few times. The chain is built from TRBV29-1 and TRBJ2-7; 8 nucleotides line up with TRBD2. This CDR3 is 11 amino acids long. J lost 12 bases, V lost 0 bases, and 4 bases had no gene match. Germline CDR1 is SQVTM and CDR2 is ANQGSEA. This CDR3 is CSVEDAGRAYF. In DNA, the CDR3 is TGCAGCGTTGAAGACGCCGGGAGGGCGTACTTC.

The rearrangement uses TRBV11-2 and TRBJ2-7; 9 bases are a match to TRBD1. V was clipped by 5 bases and J by 2 bases; unmatched bases: 7. Germline CDR1 SGHAT, CDR2 FQNNGV. There are 15 residues in the CDR3. In DNA, the CDR3 is TGTGCCAGCAGCCCGCGGGACAGGGTAACCTACGAGCAGTACTTC. As protein: CASSPRDRVTYEQYF.

The chain combines TRBV18 with TRBJ2-3, with D maybe TRBD2 (7 bases). The CDR3 has 15 amino acids. The V end lost 3 bases, the J end lost 3 bases, and 13 bases lay between the germline ends. The germline V gene encodes CDR1 KGHSH and CDR2 LQKENI. The CDR3 protein is CASSPVRGRTDTQYF. In DNA, the CDR3 is TGTGCCAGCTCACCCGTGCGGGGGCGAACAGATACGCAGTATTTT. Full variable domain (outside the CDR3, taken from reference TRBV18 and TRBJ2-3): NAGVMQNPRHLVRRRGQEARLRCSPMKGHSHVYWYRQLPEEGLKFMVYLQKENIIDESGMPKERFSAEFPKEGPSILRIQQVVRGDSAAYFCASSPVRGRTDTQYFGPGTRLTVL.

The V call is TRBV15, the J call TRBJ2-3; tentatively, D is TRBD2 (8 bases). Deletions cut 5 bases from V and 5 bases from J, with 17 bases between. The germline gives CDR1 LNHNV, CDR2 YYDKDF (reference sequence). The CDR3 extends over 15 amino acids. This chain's CDR3 is CATSQGGLGKDTQYF. CDR3 in DNA: TGTGCCACCAGCCAGGGGGGACTAGGAAAAGATACGCAGTATTTT.

This clonotype was seen repeatedly, ten times or more. The chain couples TRBV20-1 to TRBJ2-7; no clear D gene. The CDR3 contains 11 residues. CDR1 is DFQATT, CDR2 SNEGSKA, per germline (reference sequence). V dropped 5 bases and J dropped 3 bases, with 8 bases sitting between them. As DNA, the CDR3 is TGCAGTGCTCCGGCCAGCTACGAGCAGTACTTC. It translates to CSAPASYEQYF.

The J gene is TRBJ2-7, the V gene TRBV27; perhaps TRBD2 as D (6 bases). The V end lost 3 bases, the J end lost 3 bases, and 12 bases lay between the germline ends. The CDR3 covers 14 residues. Germline V gene sequence: CDR1 MNHEY, CDR2 SMNVEV (reference sequence). The CDR3 spells CASSFGTLGYEQYF. The CDR3, as DNA: TGTGCCAGCAGTTTCGGGACTTTGGGCTACGAGCAGTACTTC.

The sample holds a few counts of this clonotype. The rearrangement joins TRBV9 to TRBJ2-1, with 7 positions matching TRBD2. Germline lookup yields CDR1 SGDLS and CDR2 YYNGEE. V dropped 0 bases and J dropped 9; count of bases not matched to a gene: 6. The CDR3 is 14 residues long. The CDR3 region is CASSVAGGVGEQFF. DNA of the CDR3: TGTGCCAGCAGCGTAGCGGGAGGTGTGGGTGAGCAGTTCTTC. Full variable domain (outside the CDR3, taken from reference TRBV9 and TRBJ2-1): DSGVTQTPKHLITATGQRVTLRCSPRSGDLSVYWYQQSLDQGLQFLIQYYNGEERAKGNILERFSAQQFPDLHSELNLSSLELGDSALYFCASSVAGGVGEQFFGPGTRLTVL.

The chain uses TRBV6-2 or TRBV6-3 and TRBJ2-7; 7 bases are a match to TRBD2. Germline values: CDR1 MNHEY, CDR2 SVGEGT. This CDR3 spans 15 amino acids. The V segment lost 7 bases and the J segment 0 bases; nucleotides outside the gene matches: 9. The CDR3 bases are TGTGCCAGCACTCCAAGCGGGGCGAGCTCCTACGAGCAGTACTTC. Protein product: CASTPSGASSYEQYF.

As to this clonotype: Being one base from a much bigger clone, this may be a read error. V and J are TRBV12-3 or TRBV12-4 and TRBJ2-2; 7 bases map to TRBD2. There are 14 residues in the CDR3. With V trimmed by 6 bases and J by 6 bases, 7 bases remained unmatched. The CDR3 DNA reads TGTGCCAGCAGGCTAGCGGCAGCCCCCGGGGAGCTGTTTTTT. This encodes CASRLAAAPGELFF.

The sample holds many counts of this clonotype. The V gene is TRBV6-1, the J gene TRBJ2-5; unclear D gene. Germline V gives CDR1 MNHNS, CDR2 SASEGT. The CDR3 extends over 13 amino acids. The V end was cut by 7 bases, the J end by 7 bases, with 16 bases between. CDR3 DNA sequence: TGTGCCAGCATGGGGTCTTTCCGTGGGACCCAGTACTTC. Translating it yields CASMGSFRGTQYF.

The chain couples TRBV7-2 to TRBJ2-7; 11 nucleotides align to TRBD2. V was clipped by 5 bases and J by 3 bases; unmatched bases: 3. The germline V gene has CDR1 SGHTA and CDR2 FQGNSA. The CDR3 totals 14 residues. CDR3 loop: CASSQTSGNYEQYF. As DNA, the CDR3 is TGTGCCAGCAGCCAGACTAGCGGGAACTACGAGCAGTACTTC.

J is TRBJ2-7 and V is TRBV7-2; 9 nucleotides line up with TRBD1. With V trimmed by 5 bases and J by 7 bases, 9 bases remained unmatched. The CDR3 runs 14 residues. Germline V gives CDR1 SGHTA, CDR2 FQGNSA. The CDR3 nucleotides are TGTGCCAGCAGCCCATACGGACAGGGGAGGGAGCAGTACTTC. This codes for CASSPYGQGREQYF.

This clonotype turned up a few times. The genes are TRBV27 and TRBJ1-1; 7 bases align to TRBD1. Germline CDR1 and CDR2: MNHEY and SMNVEV (reference sequence). V lost 0 bases to trimming and J lost 1 base; unmatched junction nucleotides: 2. The CDR3 consists of 15 residues. The CDR3 is CASSLSTGTNTEAFF. CDR3 nucleotides: TGTGCCAGCAGTTTATCGACAGGGACGAACACTGAAGCTTTCTTT.

The chain has TRBV29-1 and TRBJ1-3, with D uncertain. The germline V gene encodes CDR1 SQVTM and CDR2 ANQGSEA. Trimming removed 7 bases from V and 1 base from J, with 5 bases in between. The CDR3 covers 11 residues. This chain's CDR3 is CSGGSGNTIYF. The CDR3 DNA reads TGCAGCGGTGGGTCTGGAAACACCATATATTTT.

The chain combines TRBV4-3 with TRBJ2-3; 9 bases align to TRBD1. The CDR3 totals 17 residues. Germline V gene sequence: CDR1 LGHNA, CDR2 YSLEER. Germline trimming cut 0 bases from V and 5 bases from J; bases unmatched to any gene: 9. CDR3 nucleotide sequence: TGCGCCAGCAGCCAAGATCTGAGGACAGGGGTCATAGATACGCAGTATTTT. This encodes CASSQDLRTGVIDTQYF.

The rearrangement uses TRBV14 and TRBJ1-2; D call uncertain. This CDR3 contains 12 residues. Germline lookup yields CDR1 SGHDN and CDR2 FVKESK. Trimming took off 3 bases at V and 5 bases at J, with 7 bases between the two ends. CDR3 protein: CASSQQAYGYTF. Written as DNA, the CDR3 is TGTGCCAGCAGCCAGCAGGCTTATGGCTACACCTTC. Using reference TRBV14 and TRBJ1-2 for the parts outside the CDR3, the full variable domain is EAGVTQFPSHSVIEKGQTVTLRCDPISGHDNLYWYRRVMGKEIKFLLHFVKESKQDESGMPNNRFLAERTGGTYSTLKVQPAELEDSGVYFCASSQQAYGYTFGSGTRLTVV.

Only a few counts were recorded for this clonotype. J is TRBJ2-5 and V is TRBV5-1; 8 bases match TRBD2. The J segment lost 1 base and the V segment lost 0 bases, leaving 5 bases of the junction unmatched. Per germline, CDR1 SGHRS and CDR2 YFSETQ. This CDR3 contains 16 residues. The chain's CDR3 is CASSLDGSGAQETQYF. CDR3 in DNA: TGCGCCAGCAGCTTGGATGGTAGCGGGGCCCAAGAGACCCAGTACTTC.

The rearrangement uses TRBV19 and TRBJ2-1, with 12 nucleotides matching TRBD1. Trimming cost V 6 bases and J 7 bases; bases outside gene matches: 7. This CDR3 is built from 15 residues. Germline V gene sequence: CDR1 LNHDA, CDR2 SQIVND (reference sequence). The CDR3 sequence: CASSVGTGGENEQFF. In nucleotides, the CDR3 is TGTGCCAGTAGCGTCGGGACAGGGGGCGAAAATGAGCAGTTCTTC.